This T cell receptor (beta chain) is drawn from a study of prognosis after radiotherapy for stage I lung cancer. Across the study: The tumor diagnosis was squamous cell carcinoma for seven patients and adenocarcinoma for some twelve. With a biologically effective dose of at least 100 Gy, radiotherapy took the form of SBRT split into 3 to 5 fractions.

Node-negative status on CT and PET/CT applied to all patients, none having prior chemotherapy, radiotherapy or other malignancies. Two rounds of multiplex PCR amplified TCR beta CDR3 from genomic DNA. Individual primers that were specific to each TRBV and TRBJ gene served in first-round PCR. TCRdb ran MiXCR on the multiplex PCR reads and lists one entry per CDR3 protein. In the table there are about 23,000 distinct CDR3 sequences, around two fifths of which are singletons. In the case of this clonotype: Its target is unknown.

Study-wide findings and caveats: Gene usage of TRBV and TRBJ reportedly differed between patients with and without metastases.

The source material was PBMCs, sampled before or after stereotactic body radiation therapy (not recorded which). The sequence derives from a donor over 45 with non-small cell lung cancer.

CDR3 protein: CASSFESRWTEAFF. CDR3 DNA sequence: TGTGCCAGCAGTTTCGAGTCGAGATGGACTGAAGCTTTCTTT. The chain carries TRBV28 and TRBJ1-1; D gene uncertain. Germline CDR1 and CDR2: MDHEN and SYDVKM. V dropped 3 bases and J dropped 5 bases, with 13 bases sitting between them. The CDR3 loop spans 14 amino acids.